This TCR beta chain was captured by sequencing in a study of blood T cell repertoires in COVID-19. There are 15 residues in the CDR3. Germline V gene sequence: CDR1 ENHRY, CDR2 SYGVKD. V was trimmed by 7 bases and J by 5 bases, leaving 20 bases between them. Grouping used clinical history reported by participants in a survey and questionnaire. Donors in Cohort 3 who had recovered were those with two negative PCRs, healthcare professional clearance, or resolution of their symptoms. The protocol was immunoSEQ multiplex PCR, while the TCRdb copy is restricted to in-frame clones and leaves out a portion. This table has about 370,000 clones, 85% to 90% appearing once.

This chain uses TRBV10-3 with TRBJ1-1; D ambiguous. The sequenced material came from PBMCs or T cells enriched from blood (not recorded which). The source of this sequence is a man between 18 and 35 years old who had recovered from COVID-19. CDR3 sequence (DNA): TGTGCCATCACCGAAGCGATGGAGGTGGGAACTGAAGCTTTCTTT. It translates to CAITEAMEVGTEAFF.